This T cell receptor beta chain comes out of a study of T cell responses to AZD1222 COVID-19 vaccine. This CDR3 comprises 17 residues. Germline V CDR1 and CDR2: SGHTA, FQGTGA. J lost 3 bases, V lost 5 bases, and 9 bases had no gene match. As concerns this clone: Its antigen is unknown.

Repertoires were generated with immunoSEQ multiplex PCR, while TCRdb's copy carries only in-frame clones and drops some. The table includes about 73,000 clones, roughly 88% detected once. Study-wide findings and caveats: Baseline seropositivity characterized only a handful of AZD1222 recipients. Mapped onto spike, vaccine-associated CD4 TCRs spanned it and were dominant at 160-218 and 743-854. Targeting of unmutated variant regions was reportedly seen in nearly half of spike-specific TCRs. Repertoires were obtained only post-peak T cell response.

The clonotype comes from an adult in good health. The chain has TRBV7-3 and TRBJ2-1, with 11 bases aligning to TRBD2. The specimen comprised peripheral blood, sampled on day 0 of AZD1222 vaccination. The CDR3 is CASSRRAGTSGYNEQFF. The DNA for the CDR3 is TGTGCCAGCAGCAGAAGAGCCGGGACTAGCGGCTACAATGAGCAGTTCTTC.